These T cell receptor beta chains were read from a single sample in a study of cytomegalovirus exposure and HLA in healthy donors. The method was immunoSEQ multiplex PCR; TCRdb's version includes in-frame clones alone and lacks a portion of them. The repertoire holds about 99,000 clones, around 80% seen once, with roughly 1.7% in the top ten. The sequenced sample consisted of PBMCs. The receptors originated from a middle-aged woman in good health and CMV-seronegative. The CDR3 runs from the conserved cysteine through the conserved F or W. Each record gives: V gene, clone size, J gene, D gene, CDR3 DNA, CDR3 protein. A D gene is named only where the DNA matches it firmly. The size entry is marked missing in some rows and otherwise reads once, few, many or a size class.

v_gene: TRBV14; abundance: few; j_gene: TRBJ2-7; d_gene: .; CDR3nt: TGTGCCAGCAGCCAAGTGCTACGGGGAGAGCAGTACTTC; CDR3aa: CASSQVLRGEQYF
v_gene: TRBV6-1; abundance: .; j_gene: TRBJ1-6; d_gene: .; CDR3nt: TGTGCCAGCAGTGAATCCGAGGGCTCCGTAGGTTCACCCCTCCACTTT; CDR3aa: CASSESEGSVGSPLHF
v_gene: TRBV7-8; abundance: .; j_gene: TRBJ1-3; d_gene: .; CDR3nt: TGTGCCAGCAGTTCAACAGGCCGAAGCTCTGGAAACACCATATATTTT; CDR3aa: CASSSTGRSSGNTIYF
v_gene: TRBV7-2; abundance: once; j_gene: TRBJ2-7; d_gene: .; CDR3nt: TGCGCCAGCAGCTTAGACGGGACACCCTCCTACGAGCAGTACTTC; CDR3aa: CASSLDGTPSYEQYF
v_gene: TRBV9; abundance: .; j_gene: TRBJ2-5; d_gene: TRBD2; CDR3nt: TGTGCCAGCAGCGGGACTAGCTTAGAGACCCAGTACTTC; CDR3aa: CASSGTSLETQYF
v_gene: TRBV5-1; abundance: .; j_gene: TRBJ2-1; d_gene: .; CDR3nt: TGCGCCAGCCGGGGAGCCATCCTATACAATGAGCAGTTCTTC; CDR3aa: CASRGAILYNEQFF
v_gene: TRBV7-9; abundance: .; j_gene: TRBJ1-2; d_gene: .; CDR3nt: TGTGCCGGCAGCTTAGATACAGGTCGGGGCTACACCTTC; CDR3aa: CAGSLDTGRGYTF
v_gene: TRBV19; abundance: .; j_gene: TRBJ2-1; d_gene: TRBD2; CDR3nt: TGTGCCAGTAGTATAGGTAGCGGGAGGATGGATGAGCAGTTCTTC; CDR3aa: CASSIGSGRMDEQFF
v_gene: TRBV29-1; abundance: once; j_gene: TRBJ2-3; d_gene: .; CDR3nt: TGCAGCGTTGACCCGACTACAACAGATACGCAGTATTTT; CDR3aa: CSVDPTTTDTQYF
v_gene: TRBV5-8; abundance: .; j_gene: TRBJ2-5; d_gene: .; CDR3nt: TGTGCCAGCAGCCCCTGGACAGAAGAGACCCAGTACTTC; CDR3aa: CASSPWTEETQYF
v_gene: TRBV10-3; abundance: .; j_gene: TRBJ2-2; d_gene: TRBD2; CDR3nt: TGTGCCACTCGGACTAGCGGGAGGGTCCTAAACACCGGGGAGCTGTTTTTT; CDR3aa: CATRTSGRVLNTGELFF
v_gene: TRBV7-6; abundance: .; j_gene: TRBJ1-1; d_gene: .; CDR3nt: TGTGCCAGCAGCTCCGTCGGGGGGCCCAGGGGCACTGAAGCTTTCTTT; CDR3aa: CASSSVGGPRGTEAFF
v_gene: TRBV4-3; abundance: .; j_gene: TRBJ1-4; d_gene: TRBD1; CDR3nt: TGCGCCAGCAGCCATGAAACAGGGGGGGGTGAAAAACTGTTTTTT; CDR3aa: CASSHETGGGEKLFF
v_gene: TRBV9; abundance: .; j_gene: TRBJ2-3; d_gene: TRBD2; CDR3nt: TGTGCCAGCAGCCCCCGGGGCGGGAGGGATACGCAGTATTTT; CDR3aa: CASSPRGGRDTQYF